The clone carrying this T cell receptor beta chain was detected only a few times. Its antigen is unidentified. Extracted RNA was reverse transcribed, and the resulting cDNA served as sequencing template. TCRdb's copy holds only in-frame clones and misses some; the assay was immunoSEQ multiplex PCR. The sample has around 150,000 clones, 50% to 60% seen once; the top ten hold about 4.5%. Sorting separated CD4+ and CD8+ T cells out of PBMCs. These data originate in a study of CD8+ T cells in alopecia areata. Regarding the study as a whole: Lesional scalp, especially alopecia totalis/universalis, showed higher clonality than normal scalp. Compared with mice, patients displayed less clear TCR sharing, possibly for HLA-related reasons. Resident alphabeta T-cell populations of normal skin are likewise subject to sequencing in scalp samples.

J gave up 1 base and V 7 bases, and 6 bases lay outside the gene matches. The CDR3 loop spans 15 amino acids. Germline CDR1 is SGHTA and CDR2 is FQGNSA. The chain has TRBV7-2 and TRBJ2-2; 7 bases align to TRBD2. This sequence was found in a human donor in good health. The material sequenced was CD4+ T cells sorted from blood. The CDR3 nucleotides are TGTGCCAGCACCATGGGGGGGAGGAACACCGGGGAGCTGTTTTTT. Translated: CASTMGGRNTGELFF.